The following is a T cell receptor beta chain sequence with its context. This receptor's antigen is unknown. Base quality data are lacking; no much larger clone is found one base away. Receptors were amplified or captured by the immunoSEQ multiplex PCR assay. A mixture of 60 forward primers for TCR Vbeta segments and 13 reverse primers for TCR Jbeta segments was used in the multiplex PCR. The CDR3 region of rearranged TCR beta genes was amplified from genomic DNA by a multiplex PCR assay. On the Illumina HiSeq System, the amplified TCR beta libraries were sequenced as 87-base-pair reads. Turning to the authors' computational methods: In a later analysis, tens of millions of unique TCR beta chains were counted across the 500 to 850 repertoires, and roughly 9.9 million of these chains were shared by at least two donors. Raw reads were error-corrected and collapsed into unique sequences by a nearest-neighbor algorithm in which closely related sequences were merged to remove PCR and sequencing errors. V, D and J gene segments were assigned by aligning CDR3 sequences to IMGT reference sequences. For a sequence to be retained, at least a six-nucleotide match to both a V gene segment and a J gene segment was required. A rearrangement was called productive if the CDR3 had no stop codons and remained in frame with V and J, and every other rearrangement was called non-productive. CDR3 was defined according to IMGT convention as the region running from the second conserved V-encoded cysteine to the conserved J-encoded phenylalanine. In an earlier analysis of around 600 of the donors, sequences lacking an unambiguous match to a single V gene segment were excluded. An earlier analysis of some 610 of the donors called V segments functional above 56.7% productive rearrangements and segregating when the between-donor standard deviation exceeded 5%. To diagnose cytomegalovirus status from the catalog of TCR beta chain sequences, a statistical classification framework was built. In a later analysis, TCR nucleotide sequences were compared against IMGT/GENE-DB human TR gene sequences so that V and J genes could be assigned. The TCRdist pipeline was used in a later analysis to assign CDR3 sequences and most-parsimonious VDJ recombination scenarios. A later analysis defined each TCR beta chain by its CDR3 amino acid sequence plus V-gene family, and excluded reads lacking a unique V-gene family. To address suspected cross-contamination and a sequencing artifact, a later analysis removed a few hundred highly shared, low-generation-probability nucleotide sequences. A later analysis calculated a clonal expansion index for each public chain from normalized within-repertoire ranks of inferred template counts. In a later analysis, generation probabilities were computed with a VDJ recombination model fitted to out-of-frame rearrangements, and the resulting probabilities were checked against IGoR. A later analysis scored TCR-TCR, TCR-HLA and TCR-CMV co-occurrence with hypergeometric tests, applying a repertoire-size bias correction to TCR pairs. False discovery rates were estimated in a later analysis by permuting HLA or CMV assignments 20 times. A later analysis grouped co-occurring TCRs with DBSCAN, adding TCRdist sequence similarity when clustering within HLA-allele-positive subsets. Repertoires with fewer than 30,000 or more than 120,000 public chains were left out of co-occurrence clustering, as were a handful of repertoires with anomalous nucleotide sharing. TCRdb provides this immuneACCESS table in a form limited to in-frame rearrangements. Some clones are lacking; in checked studies, under half of them reflect an unresolved V gene, and why the rest are absent is not known. That table gives V, J and clone size, and the DNA gave D and trimming. This sample has about 140,000 clones in its table, and approximately 91% of those were observed once. Of the sample, 0.5% to 0.65% is held by the ten largest clones.

The data originate from a study of cytomegalovirus exposure and HLA in healthy donors (dated by TCRdb to the late 2010s). Background for the entire study: According to an earlier analysis of 587 of the donors, about 180 million T cells yielded 117 million unique TCR beta sequences and less than 300 Gb of sequence data. Both class I and class II loci were covered by HLA typing, at four-digit resolution. Besides the first cohort of 500 to 700 subjects, a separate validation cohort made up of roughly 120 different subjects was used. About 280 gigabases of sequencing data and tens of millions of unique TCR sequences were included in an early release covering roughly 600 HLA-typed donors. The later analysis used no new phenotypic data to find candidate immune exposures, relying instead on TCR beta sequences and their occurrence across donors. A later genetic analysis used genome-wide SNP genotypes for about 60% of the 666 donors, treating that subset as a discovery cohort. Among 398 genotyped donors of the cohort, an average of roughly 240,000 unique TCR beta nucleotide sequences were sequenced per donor, roughly 18% of them non-productive. The study combined high-throughput TCR immunosequencing, statistical association of individual TCRs with disease status, and machine learning to predict cytomegalovirus infection status. The study aimed to test whether cataloging public T cell receptors could reveal signatures of past pathogen exposure. The number of typed donors differed by locus: roughly 629-640 for A, B, C, DRB1 and DQB1; 522 for DQA1; approximately 600 for DPA1; and some 430 for DPB1. Donor age, sex, ethnicity and CMV serostatus were collected together with the repertoire data. Among the roughly 400 genotyped donors, around 79% belonged to the genetic ancestry cluster associated with self-reported Caucasian donors. All discovery cohort repertoires had been generated on a single sequencing platform. Roughly 5 DR-DQ haplotypes were handled as single units for association and clustering, since linkage in the cohort was strong. The study profiled the T cell repertoires of more than 500 subjects by immunosequencing and related them to cytomegalovirus serostatus. An earlier analysis of more than 450 of the donors used high-throughput TCR beta sequencing to judge whether each TCR beta V gene segment behaved as functional or pseudogenic. A later analysis re-examined previously published TCR beta repertoires from more than 600 donors and added high-resolution HLA genotyping to investigate patterns of TCR occurrence.

Cut back by 5 bases and 8 bases, the V and J ends lie 13 bases apart. Sequences SGHRS (CDR1) and YFSETQ (CDR2) are obtained from the germline V gene. The CDR3 measures 13 amino acids from cysteine to phenylalanine. Of the read, only the CDR3 DNA is kept; its 39 bases are in frame from base 1. The cohort comprised some 730 healthy bone marrow donors. At the time of sampling, all cohort members were nominally healthy, though unrecorded immune exposures were likely present. The donor was CMV seronegative and was included in the group of several hundred seronegative cohort members. A peripheral blood sample was provided by each donor, and peripheral blood mononuclear cells were used for TCR beta sequencing. The Qiagen DNeasy Blood Extraction Kit was used to extract genomic DNA from the blood cell samples. Study-wide findings and limitations: The presence/absence analyses assumed that sequencing depth was roughly uniform across donors, and that assumption may not be true. A later analysis found that TCR association rates varied across HLA loci, with DRB1 alleles showing the most associated TCRs and HLA-C alleles the fewest. Cytomegalovirus status was reported to be diagnosed by the classifier with high specificity and sensitivity in both the original and validation cohorts. Several of the top co-occurrence clusters appeared to be linked to parvovirus B19, influenza, CMV and Epstein-Barr virus, according to a later analysis. Because counts were too low, about 15 rarely observed V segments, including chromosome 9 orphons, were left out of the earlier analysis of 500 to 650 of the donors. According to the authors, the approach could potentially be generalized to other disease states and immunological phenotypes. Strong co-occurrence of HLA alleles, especially DR and DQ, made assigning TCR associations to individual alleles difficult. Because HLA typing was missing for some donors at each locus, association tests included only the typed subset. According to a later analysis, most CMV-associated TCR beta chains appeared to be HLA-restricted, and the HLA associations seemed to be driven largely by CMV exposure. In an earlier analysis of approximately 590 of the donors, most TCR beta V segments were observed in productive rearrangements about 90% or about 30% of the time, broadly matching IMGT annotations. Most TCR sequences were seen in very few donors, while some public TCRs were found in many individuals. For the cohort, immune exposure information was limited to CMV serostatus. A later analysis found that HLA-associated TCR beta chains were more clonally expanded and had lower generation probabilities than equally common non-associated chains. A further reported finding was that TCR beta sequences accurately predicted the HLA-A and HLA-B alleles for most subjects in the first cohort. A later genetic analysis associated a missense DCLRE1C variant with V-gene and J-gene trimming of TCR beta chains, and an independent cohort replicated the association. According to a later genetic analysis, donors in an Asian-associated ancestry cluster had fewer N-insertions in productive TCRs than the approximately 710-donor mean. In this cohort, only TCR beta chains were sequenced, and detectable features were limited by the absence of alpha or paired-chain data. Some IMGT-functional V segments, including TRBV6-2 and TRBV6-3, could not be told apart with the 87-base-pair reads, so those segments were excluded. In a later analysis, more than 15,000 TCR beta sequences were associated with specific HLA alleles at a false discovery rate of 0.05. A few of the identified cytomegalovirus-associated TCR beta chains were confirmed in vitro to be specific for cytomegalovirus antigens. A cluster of highly shared sequence variants was judged likely to be a technical artifact of the sequencing pipeline. Correlated functional status among segregating V segments might be attributable to linkage disequilibrium, but an unknown experimental factor could not be ruled out. The study gave a list of roughly 150 TCR beta chains associated with cytomegalovirus.

The sample consisted of PBMCs. The sequence derives from a woman in her thirties or forties in good health and CMV-seronegative. This chain is built from TRBV5-1 and TRBJ1-4, with TRBD1 tentatively as D gene (5 bases match). In nucleotides, the sequence is TGCGCCAGCAGTGTTCAGGGCGGCGAAAAACTGTTTTTT. Translation gives CASSVQGGEKLFF.